The 31 T cell receptor beta chains in this list originate from one sample, sequenced in a study of PD-1 blockade in classical Hodgkin lymphoma. In every patient, relapse followed autologous stem cell transplantation, while exposure to brentuximab vedotin differed. Libraries were prepared by immunoSEQ multiplex PCR; TCRdb keeps only in-frame clonotypes and omits some of them. The table records about 19,000 clones, 70% to 80% of them present only once. Sequenced material: peripheral blood mononuclear cells (PBMCs), taken before the second cycle of nivolumab. All receptors derive from a human donor with classical Hodgkin lymphoma.

The chain carries TRBV7-2 and TRBJ1-1; unclear D gene. Germline V gene data show CDR1 as SGHTA and CDR2 as FQGNSA. The CDR3 spans 15 residues. V was shortened by 0 bases and J by 2 bases, with 10 bases between the two germline ends. Here the CDR3 DNA reads TGTGCCAGCAGCTTAGCAAAAGGTGTTAACACTGAAGCTTTCTTT. Amino acid sequence: CASSLAKGVNTEAFF.

This clone qualifies as medium-sized. The CDR3 reads CASSPPVTGRSYEQYF. CDR3 bases: TGTGCCAGCTCACCACCTGTGACAGGGAGGTCCTACGAGCAGTACTTC. The chain combines TRBV18 with TRBJ2-7; possibly TRBD1 for D (7 bases). The V end was cut by 0 bases, the J end by 1 base, with 13 bases between. The length of the CDR3 is 16 residues. Germline V gene sequence: CDR1 KGHSH, CDR2 LQKENI.

The V call is TRBV25-1, the J call TRBJ2-7; no definite D call. CDR3 size: 12 residues. CDR1 is MGHDK, CDR2 SYGVNS, per germline. The germline V and J ends were trimmed by 2 bases and 3 bases, with 5 bases remaining between them. CDR3 loop: CASSETGYEQYF. The CDR3 nucleotides read TGTGCCAGCAGTGAAACGGGCTACGAGCAGTACTTC.

V usage is TRBV25-1 and J usage is TRBJ2-7; 7 bases fit TRBD2. V shed 4 bases, J shed 2 bases, and the junction held 14 bases outside the gene matches. Germline CDR1 and CDR2: MGHDK and SYGVNS. CDR3 length: 17 amino acids. CDR3 DNA sequence: TGTGCCAGCAGTGGAGGGGTTGGGGGGGGGATTACCTACGAGCAGTACTTC. It codes for CASSGGVGGGITYEQYF.

The chain recombines TRBV4-2 with TRBJ1-3; D gene unclear. Germline V gene sequence: CDR1 LGHNA, CDR2 YNFKEQ. V was cut by 0 bases and J by 1 base, with 16 bases left in between. The CDR3 sequence is 18 residues long. The CDR3 sequence is CASSQEPPPGRSGNTIYF. The CDR3 nucleotides are TGTGCCAGCAGCCAAGAGCCCCCCCCGGGCAGGTCTGGAAACACCATATATTTT.

The V call is TRBV11-2, the J call TRBJ1-1; D is unclear. This CDR3 region has 13 residues. CDR1 SGHAT and CDR2 FQNNGV come from the germline V gene. With 2 bases removed from V and 1 base from J, the gap between germline ends came to 5 bases. In DNA form, the CDR3 reads TGTGCCAGCAGCTTAAATCCGAACACTGAAGCTTTCTTT. Its translation is CASSLNPNTEAFF.

The V call is TRBV5-1, the J call TRBJ2-2; D is ambiguous. The V gene lost 2 bases and the J gene lost 1 base, with 9 bases spanning the gap. In germline, CDR1 is SGHRS, CDR2 YFSETQ. This CDR3 is built from 15 residues. The chain's CDR3 is CASSLQPGNTGELFF. The DNA of the CDR3 is TGCGCCAGCAGCTTACAGCCAGGGAACACCGGGGAGCTGTTTTTT.

This clone was observed a handful of times. The chain recombines TRBV9 with TRBJ1-1; perhaps TRBD1 as D (5 bases). The CDR3 has 14 amino acids. Trimming removed 2 bases at V and 1 base at J, with 9 bases between. Germline V gene lookup returns CDR1 SGDLS and CDR2 YYNGEE. For the CDR3, the DNA is TGTGCCAGCAGCGTGGGACGGGAGAACACTGAAGCTTTCTTT. This codes for CASSVGRENTEAFF. The variable domain in full, completed from reference TRBV9 and TRBJ1-1, reads DSGVTQTPKHLITATGQRVTLRCSPRSGDLSVYWYQQSLDQGLQFLIQYYNGEERAKGNILERFSAQQFPDLHSELNLSSLELGDSALYFCASSVGRENTEAFFGQGTRLTVV.

The chain recombines TRBV7-9 with TRBJ1-2; no reliable D call. The V end lost 0 bases, the J end lost 7 bases, and 9 bases lay between the germline ends. CDR3 length: 13 amino acids. CDR1 and CDR2 from the germline V gene are SEHNR and FQNEAQ (reference sequence). This CDR3 reads CASSLARESGYTF. CDR3 coding DNA: TGTGCCAGCAGCTTAGCAAGGGAGAGTGGCTACACCTTC.

CDR3 nucleotides: TGTGCCAGCAGTGACGGAGGTGGCACAGATACGCAGTATTTT. Encoded protein: CASSDGGGTDTQYF. The chain recombines TRBV6-1 with TRBJ2-3; possibly TRBD2 for D (5 bases). The V gene's germline CDR1 is MNHNS and CDR2 SASEGT. The CDR3 sequence is 14 residues long. V was shortened by 3 bases and J by 1 base, with 8 bases between the two germline ends.

The gene calls are TRBV11-3 and TRBJ2-7; 7 bases line up with TRBD2. The CDR3 runs to 14 residues. V lost 5 bases to trimming and J lost 5 bases; unmatched junction nucleotides: 9. Germline assignment: CDR1 SGHNT and CDR2 YENEEA. In nucleotides, the CDR3 is TGTGCCAGCAGCCCTGGGGGGGGGATGGACGAGCAGTACTTC. It encodes CASSPGGGMDEQYF.

V gene TRBV5-1 combines with J gene TRBJ2-5, with 11 bases that match TRBD2. Germline CDR1 and CDR2: SGHRS and YFSETQ. Germline trimming cut 4 bases from V and 7 bases from J; bases unmatched to any gene: 12. The CDR3 contains 16 residues. CDR3 coding DNA: TGCGCCAGCAGCCCCCGACTAGCGGGGAACGGGGGGACCCAGTACTTC. Protein: CASSPRLAGNGGTQYF.

A few counts support this clone. V usage is TRBV7-9 and J usage is TRBJ2-1, with a weak D call TRBD2 (5 bases). Germline V lookup: CDR1 SEHNR, CDR2 FQNEAQ (reference sequence). The CDR3 spans 13 residues. V lost 5 bases to trimming and J lost 9 bases, with 14 bases between them. The CDR3, as DNA: TGTGCCAGCAGCCTCGGAGGTATGGGTGAGCAGTTCTTC. Amino acids: CASSLGGMGEQFF.

This rearrangement joins TRBV5-6 to TRBJ2-6; 7 nucleotides match TRBD2. Germline V gene data show CDR1 as SGHDT and CDR2 as YYEEEE. V shed 4 bases, J shed 2 bases, and the junction held 12 bases outside the gene matches. The CDR3 contains 18 residues. The CDR3 sequence: CASSSPFDREAGANVLTF. CDR3 nucleotide sequence: TGTGCCAGCAGCAGCCCGTTCGACCGGGAGGCTGGGGCCAACGTCCTGACTTTC.

This chain uses TRBV19 with TRBJ1-2; the D gene is possibly TRBD1 (5 bases). The CDR3 sequence is 13 residues long. Germline CDR1 reads LNHDA; CDR2 reads SQIVND (reference sequence). Deletions cut 4 bases from V and 4 bases from J, with 10 bases between. CDR3 loop: CASSRGEVYGYTF. The CDR3 nucleotides are TGTGCCAGTAGTAGGGGGGAAGTCTATGGCTACACCTTC.

The J gene is TRBJ1-2, the V gene TRBV4-1; D is possibly TRBD1 (5 bases). The germline V and J ends were trimmed by 4 bases and 6 bases, with 21 bases remaining between them. Germline V gene sequence: CDR1 MGHRA, CDR2 YSYEKL. This CDR3 has 16 amino acids. This CDR3 reads CASSRGPEGLSHGYTF. CDR3 DNA sequence: TGCGCCAGCAGCCGGGGCCCTGAGGGGCTATCACATGGCTACACCTTC.

This chain links TRBV30 with TRBJ1-4; a weak D match, TRBD1 (5 bases). Trimming cost V 2 bases and J 5 bases, with 18 bases left between them. CDR1 is GTSNPN and CDR2 is SVGIG in the germline V gene (reference sequence). The CDR3 is 16 residues long. The CDR3 loop reads CAWSSGRGTQNEKLFF. CDR3 nucleotide sequence: TGTGCCTGGAGTAGTGGACGGGGGACCCAAAATGAAAAACTGTTTTTT.

This sequence joins TRBV6-5 and TRBJ2-1; D gene uncertain. Germline V CDR1 and CDR2: MNHEY, SVGAGI. The CDR3 length is 13 residues. The V and J ends lost 1 base and 4 bases respectively, with 5 bases between them. The CDR3 DNA follows: TGTGCCAGCAGTTACTTGGATTACAATGAGCAGTTCTTC. Residues: CASSYLDYNEQFF.

The J gene is TRBJ2-2, the V gene TRBV28; D ambiguous. The CDR3 sequence is 13 residues long. CDR1 is MDHEN, CDR2 SYDVKM, per germline. V lost 8 bases to trimming and J lost 6 bases, with 13 bases between them. The DNA for the CDR3 is TGTGCCAGCCGGCGGACGTGGGCCGGGGAGCTGTTTTTT. Protein product: CASRRTWAGELFF.

This chain uses TRBV28 with TRBJ2-1, with D possibly being TRBD2 (5 bases). Germline V gives CDR1 MDHEN, CDR2 SYDVKM. Trimming shortened V by 5 bases and J by 9 bases, and 14 bases separated the two germline ends. This CDR3 has 13 residues. CDR3 sequence: CASSTPLGPEQFF. The CDR3 DNA reads as TGTGCCAGCAGTACCCCACTAGGGCCTGAGCAGTTCTTC.

The rearrangement joins TRBV30 to TRBJ1-4, with a weak D call TRBD1 (5 bases). Trimming pared 0 bases from V and 10 bases from J, leaving 12 bases between. The length of the CDR3 is 13 residues. Germline values: CDR1 GTSNPN, CDR2 SVGIG (reference sequence). The chain's CDR3 is CAWSVGGDRKLFF. CDR3 bases: TGTGCCTGGAGTGTCGGGGGGGATCGAAAACTGTTTTTT.

The rearrangement joins TRBV11-2 to TRBJ2-5; no clear D. Trimming cost V 0 bases and J 1 base, with 9 bases left between them. CDR1 and CDR2 from the germline V gene are SGHAT and FQNNGV. The CDR3 is made up of 15 amino acids. CDR3 residues: CASSLDGLFQETQYF. CDR3 nucleotides: TGTGCCAGCAGCTTAGATGGTCTTTTCCAAGAGACCCAGTACTTC. Drawing the rest from reference TRBV11-2 and TRBJ2-5, the complete variable domain is EAGVAQSPRYKIIEKRQSVAFWCNPISGHATLYWYQQILGQGPKLLIQFQNNGVVDDSQLPKDRFSAERLKGVDSTLKIQPAKLEDSAVYLCASSLDGLFQETQYFGPGTRLLVL.

The genes are TRBV18 and TRBJ2-2, with TRBD1 identical over 8 bases. Germline-derived CDR1 and CDR2 are KGHSH and LQKENI. The V and J ends lost 7 bases and 2 bases, in that order; junction bases with no gene match: 3. CDR3 length: 14 residues. This CDR3 reads CASYGQGNTGELFF. CDR3 in DNA: TGTGCCAGCTACGGACAGGGAAACACCGGGGAGCTGTTTTTT.

The chain recombines TRBV6-5 with TRBJ2-7; perhaps TRBD1 as D (9 bases). The germline CDR1 and CDR2 sequences are MNHEY and SVGAGI. V was shortened by 6 bases and J by 1 base, with 16 bases between the two germline ends. The CDR3 loop spans 15 amino acids. The CDR3 nucleotides are TGTGCCAGCAGCCGGGGGGGGACAGGGTCCTACGAGCAGTACTTC. It specifies CASSRGGTGSYEQYF.

This clone was observed a handful of times. The chain couples TRBV28 to TRBJ2-7; D perhaps matches TRBD1 (7 bases). Trimming pared 11 bases from V and 5 bases from J, leaving 19 bases between. Germline V gene lookup returns CDR1 MDHEN and CDR2 SYDVKM. The CDR3 spans 13 residues. In DNA form, the CDR3 reads TGTGCCCACGGAGGAGGGGGCCTCAACGAGCAGTACTTC. It yields the protein CAHGGGGLNEQYF.

The rearrangement joins TRBV5-8 to TRBJ1-5; the D is unclear. The length of the CDR3 is 14 residues. Trimming removed 2 bases from V and 7 bases from J, with 13 bases in between. The germline V gene encodes CDR1 SGHTS and CDR2 YDEGEE. CDR3 sequence: CASSLSHRGQPQHF. The CDR3 nucleotides read TGTGCCAGCAGCTTATCACACCGCGGACAGCCCCAGCATTTT.

This chain joins TRBV10-3 and TRBJ1-4; perhaps TRBD1 as D (5 bases). The germline V and J ends were trimmed by 3 bases and 5 bases, with 10 bases remaining between them. CDR3 length: 14 amino acids. Germline CDR1 and CDR2: ENHRY and SYGVKD. The CDR3 DNA reads as TGTGCCATCAGTGAAAGGGGCCCCAATGAAAAACTGTTTTTT. Protein: CAISERGPNEKLFF.

The CDR3 nucleotides read TGTGCCAGCCGGGACAGGGGGAACTACGAGCAGTACTTC. Translated, it gives CASRDRGNYEQYF. The chain combines TRBV14 with TRBJ2-7; TRBD1 matches 11 bases. Unmatched junction bases numbered 3, after V lost 8 bases and J lost 3 bases. This CDR3 has 13 residues. Germline lookup yields CDR1 SGHDN and CDR2 FVKESK.

The chain links TRBV7-8 to TRBJ2-1; D possibly corresponds to TRBD2 (6 bases). The CDR3 is made up of 17 amino acids. The V end was cut by 5 bases, the J end by 2 bases, with 19 bases between. Looked up from germline, CDR1 is SGHVS and CDR2 is FQNEAQ. This chain's CDR3 is CASSPQLGTATYNEQFF. CDR3 in DNA: TGTGCCAGCAGCCCTCAACTCGGGACTGCGACCTACAATGAGCAGTTCTTC.

The chain is built from TRBV5-1 and TRBJ1-3, with D unclear. There are 15 residues in the CDR3. V shed 3 bases and J shed 0 bases, with 10 bases lying between them. The germline V gene encodes CDR1 SGHRS and CDR2 YFSETQ. CDR3 sequence (DNA): TGCGCCAGCAGCTCCGATCCCATCTCTGGAAACACCATATATTTT. Its translation is CASSSDPISGNTIYF.

The genes are TRBV5-1 and TRBJ2-3; D uncertain. The CDR3 contains 13 residues. The germline CDR1 and CDR2 sequences are SGHRS and YFSETQ. Trimming left V 4 bases short and J 10 bases short, with 16 bases between. CDR3 coding DNA: TGCGCCAGCAGCATGACTGACGGCCCAGCGCAGTATTTT. Residues: CASSMTDGPAQYF. The variable domain in full, completed from reference TRBV5-1 and TRBJ2-3, reads KAGVTQTPRYLIKTRGQQVTLSCSPISGHRSVSWYQQTPGQGLQFLFEYFSETQRNKGNFPGRFSGRQFSNSRSEMNVSTLELGDSALYLCASSMTDGPAQYFGPGTRLTVL.